This T cell receptor beta chain emerged from a study of blood T cells in healthy people across ages. Primers used in a second PCR of about 7 to 12 cycles were a sample-barcoded 5' primer and a J-beta primer mix. TCRdb analysed the 5' RACE reads with MiXCR anew, one entry per CDR3 protein. Here the sample spans about 800,000 distinct CDR3 sequences, roughly 60% being singletons. CDR1 is MNHEY and CDR2 is SMNVEV in the germline V gene (reference sequence). V lost 6 bases and J 6 bases, leaving 15 bases between the germline ends. This CDR3 has 14 amino acids. This chain joins TRBV27 and TRBJ2-1; D could derive from TRBD1 or TRBD2 (6 bases each). The sequence derives from a man in his thirties or forties in good health. Input material: blood. CDR3 in amino acids: CASSLTRGFNEQFF. The CDR3 bases are TGTGCCAGCAGCCTGACTAGGGGGTTCAATGAGCAGTTCTTC.